The clone carrying this TCR beta chain came up a few times. Its antigen is still unknown. From germline, CDR1 is SGHNT and CDR2 YYREEE (reference sequence). This CDR3 has 19 amino acids. Unmatched junction bases numbered 15, after V lost 5 bases and J lost 4 bases. The data derive from a study of shared clonotypes between healthy human individuals. The wider study: Researchers assigned three CD4 naive, three CD4 memory, two CD8 naive and one CD8 memory plate to each donor. The study's findings and limits: Researchers found naive subsets generally carried larger estimated richness than memory subsets.

The protocol was immunoSEQ multiplex PCR, while the TCRdb copy is restricted to in-frame clones and leaves out a portion. The sample yields around 1,000,000 clones, around 77% seen once. The rearrangement uses TRBV5-4 and TRBJ2-2; the match to TRBD1 covers 12 bases. The sequence derives from a man aged 18 to 30 in good health. Some clones in this sample may be carry-over from other donors' samples. The sequenced material came from memory CD4+ T cells from PBMCs. Subset: CD45RA-negative fraction. Here the CDR3 DNA reads TGTGCCAGCAGGTCCCGGGACAGGGGGCGGCGGGAGACCACCGGGGAGCTGTTTTTT. It yields the protein CASRSRDRGRRETTGELFF.